The rows below give T cell receptor beta chains drawn from one sample of a study of blood T cell repertoires in COVID-19. Data came from immunoSEQ multiplex PCR; TCRdb stores just in-frame clones and leaves some out. The sample has more than 95,000 clones, about 90% seen once. Sequencing was done on a sample of peripheral blood. These receptors were obtained from a man in his fifties or sixties with COVID-19, enrolled during active disease. CDR3s include the opening cysteine and the closing phenylalanine or tryptophan. The D gene is left open where the match is weak. Expanded clones are given a class, and other clones once, few, many or no size at all.

clone_size d_call j_call v_call cdr3_aa cdr3_nt
. . TRBJ2-3 TRBV5-4 CASSLKLAGSGTDTQYF TGTGCCAGCAGCTTGAAGCTTGCGGGATCGGGCACAGATACGCAGTATTTT
. . TRBJ2-1 TRBV5-1 CASSFPGSSYNEQFF TGCGCCAGCAGCTTTCCGGGAAGCTCCTACAATGAGCAGTTCTTC
. TRBD1 TRBJ1-2 TRBV7-2 CASSARQGELTF TGTGCCAGCAGCGCGAGACAGGGGGAGCTCACCTTC
. . TRBJ2-1 TRBV29-1 CSGSREDNEQFF TGCAGCGGTAGCAGGGAGGACAATGAGCAGTTCTTC
. TRBD2 TRBJ2-2 TRBV7-8 CASSLGLAVPANTGELFF TGTGCCAGCAGCTTAGGGCTAGCGGTACCCGCGAACACCGGGGAGCTGTTTTTT
. . TRBJ2-3 TRBV9 CASSLTRSEGTDTQYF TGTGCCAGCAGCCTCACCCGTAGTGAGGGCACAGATACGCAGTATTTT
. TRBD2 TRBJ2-1 TRBV7-9 CASSPSGTSGNEQFF TGTGCCAGCAGCCCTTCCGGGACTAGCGGTAATGAGCAGTTCTTC
. TRBD1 TRBJ2-1 TRBV6-5 CASSYNKDRGNEQFF TGTGCCAGCAGTTACAACAAGGACAGGGGGAATGAGCAGTTCTTC
. . TRBJ2-1 TRBV7-3 CASSPTNALYNEQFF TGTGCCAGCAGCCCTACTAACGCCCTTTACAATGAGCAGTTCTTC
. TRBD2 TRBJ2-3 TRBV14 CASSQLTSGRFPDTQYF TGTGCCAGCAGCCAGCTCACTAGCGGGAGGTTCCCAGATACGCAGTATTTT
. TRBD1 TRBJ1-2 TRBV29-1 CSVENLQDREAYGYTF TGCAGCGTTGAAAACCTCCAGGACAGGGAGGCCTATGGCTACACCTTC
. . TRBJ2-6 TRBV19 CASSPDSLSGANVLTF TGTGCCAGTAGTCCGGACTCCCTCTCTGGGGCCAACGTCCTGACTTTC
. TRBD2 TRBJ2-3 TRBV7-3 CASSLGLAGDTQYF TGTGCCAGCAGCTTAGGGCTAGCGGGAGATACGCAGTATTTT
. . TRBJ2-1 TRBV6-2/TRBV6-3 CASSYLASSDEQFF TGTGCCAGCAGTTACCTCGCTAGTAGCGATGAGCAGTTCTTC
. TRBD1 TRBJ1-4 TRBV18 CASSSQRQGINEKLFF TGTGCCAGCTCATCCCAAAGACAGGGGATTAATGAAAAACTGTTTTTT
. . TRBJ2-1 TRBV12-1 CASSFCSADEQFF TGTGCCAGCAGCTTTTGTAGCGCCGATGAGCAGTTCTTC
. TRBD2 TRBJ2-1 TRBV4-2 CASSLQREGYNEQFF TGTGCCAGCAGCCTACAGCGGGAGGGTTACAATGAGCAGTTCTTC
. . TRBJ1-1 TRBV2 CASSRVLDTEAFF TGTGCCAGCAGCAGGGTCTTGGACACTGAAGCTTTCTTT
. TRBD1 TRBJ2-1 TRBV5-5 CASSWGTGNYNEQFF TGTGCCAGCAGCTGGGGGACAGGGAACTACAATGAGCAGTTCTTC
. . TRBJ2-2 TRBV7-6 CASSAGTDTGELFF TGTGCCAGCAGCGCGGGAACGGACACCGGGGAGCTGTTTTTT
once . TRBJ2-2 TRBV5-1 CASRRQTNTGELFF TGCGCCAGCAGGAGACAGACTAACACCGGGGAGCTGTTTTTT
. TRBD1 TRBJ2-3 TRBV5-4 CASSPGQGVTDTQYF TGTGCCAGCAGCCCGGGACAGGGTGTTACGGATACGCAGTATTTT
. TRBD1 TRBJ1-1 TRBV19 CASSTTGGTEAFF TGTGCCAGTAGTACGACAGGGGGCACTGAAGCTTTCTTT
. TRBD2 TRBJ2-3 TRBV4-1 CASSQERFLAGTDTQYF TGCGCCAGCAGCCAAGAGAGGTTTCTAGCGGGAACAGATACGCAGTATTTT
. . TRBJ1-5 TRBV10-1 CASSESLFQPQHF TGCGCCAGCAGTGAGTCCCTTTTTCAGCCCCAGCATTTT
. . TRBJ2-3 TRBV19 CASTKGRNTDTQYF TGTGCCAGTACTAAGGGGAGGAACACAGATACGCAGTATTTT
. . TRBJ1-6 TRBV3-1/TRBV3-2 CASSQERGNSPLHF TGTGCCAGCAGCCAGGAGAGGGGGAATTCACCCCTCCACTTT
. . TRBJ1-1 TRBV11-2 CASSLGAYTEAFF TGTGCCAGCAGCTTAGGAGCCTACACTGAAGCTTTCTTT
. TRBD1 TRBJ2-2 TRBV6-5 CASRPGQGTGELFF TGTGCCAGCAGACCGGGACAGGGCACCGGGGAGCTGTTTTTT
. TRBD2 TRBJ2-1 TRBV11-3 CASSLAGGSSYNEQFF TGTGCCAGCAGCTTAGCGGGCGGGAGCTCCTACAATGAGCAGTTCTTC
. . TRBJ2-3 TRBV10-3 CAISDARAADTQYF TGTGCCATCAGTGATGCCAGAGCGGCAGATACGCAGTATTTT
. . TRBJ2-1 TRBV11-2 CASSSYRVHHEQFF TGTGCCAGCAGCTCCTACAGGGTTCACCATGAGCAGTTCTTC
. . TRBJ2-1 TRBV7-8 CATTQGSSYNEQFF TGTGCCACTACCCAGGGGAGCTCCTACAATGAGCAGTTCTTC
. . TRBJ2-3 TRBV19 CASSPTSTTDTQYF TGTGCCAGTAGCCCGACTAGTACCACAGATACGCAGTATTTT
. . TRBJ2-3 TRBV28 CASSSADTQYF TGTGCCAGCAGTTCCGCAGATACGCAGTATTTT
. TRBD2 TRBJ2-7 TRBV20-1 CSASGLVDLPLIF TGCAGTGCTAGTGGACTAGTAGATCTCCCGCTCATTTTC
. TRBD2 TRBJ2-1 TRBV6-5 CASSTSAINEQFF TGTGCCAGCAGCACTAGCGCCATAAATGAGCAGTTCTTC
. . TRBJ1-6 TRBV5-6 CASSPGDYNSPLHF TGTGCCAGCAGTCCAGGGGACTATAATTCACCCCTCCACTTT
. TRBD2 TRBJ2-3 TRBV24-1 CATSTSGTDTQYF TGTGCCACCAGTACTAGCGGCACAGATACGCAGTATTTT
. . TRBJ1-5 TRBV19 CASSIDTNSNQPQHF TGTGCCAGTAGTATTGATACAAATAGCAATCAGCCCCAGCATTTT
. . TRBJ1-1 TRBV5-1 CASSYERQDTPNTEAFF TGCGCCAGCAGCTACGAAAGGCAGGATACTCCGAACACTGAAGCTTTCTTT
. TRBD2 TRBJ2-3 TRBV30 CAWTIQAGGPDTQYF TGTGCCTGGACAATCCAAGCGGGAGGGCCGGATACGCAGTATTTT
. TRBD1 TRBJ1-1 TRBV27 CASSRQGGDTEAFF TGTGCCAGCAGCAGACAGGGGGGAGACACTGAAGCTTTCTTT
. . TRBJ1-1 TRBV7-9 CASSLNQIYTEAFF TGTGCCAGCAGCTTAAACCAGATTTACACTGAAGCTTTCTTT
. . TRBJ2-5 TRBV5-4 CASSRIGLAKETQYF TGTGCCAGCAGCCGGATCGGGTTAGCGAAAGAGACCCAGTACTTC
. . TRBJ1-1 TRBV5-1 CASRLTGAATEAFF TGCGCCAGCAGGTTGACAGGTGCGGCCACTGAAGCTTTCTTT
. . TRBJ1-5 TRBV7-8 CASSLDGGRGQPQHF TGTGCCAGCAGCTTGGACGGGGGTCGGGGTCAGCCCCAGCATTTT
. TRBD1 TRBJ1-2 TRBV13 CASTGTGVYGYTF TGTGCCAGCACCGGAACAGGGGTTTATGGCTACACCTTC
. . TRBJ2-3 TRBV20-1 CSASFTDTQYF TGCAGTGCTAGCTTCACAGATACGCAGTATTTT
. TRBD1 TRBJ2-7 TRBV5-6 CASSWGQGSYEQYF TGTGCCAGCAGCTGGGGACAGGGGTCCTACGAGCAGTACTTC
. TRBD1 TRBJ1-1 TRBV9 CASSVGIGQGATEAFF TGTGCCAGCAGCGTAGGAATCGGACAGGGGGCGACTGAAGCTTTCTTT
. TRBD1 TRBJ1-6 TRBV30 CAWRIGTGGSPPLHF TGTGCCTGGAGAATCGGGACAGGGGGTTCTCCACCCCTCCACTTT
. . TRBJ2-5 TRBV5-1 CASSRPGETQYF TGCGCCAGCAGCCGCCCGGGAGAGACCCAGTACTTC